This is a list of T cell receptor beta chains from one sample in a study of read filtering for tumor transcriptome and immune sequencing. TCRdb reprocessed the reads via MiXCR and lists one record per CDR3 protein. This table has some 140,000 distinct CDR3 sequences, less than 15% appearing once. The sequencing input was a population of CD138-negative cells sorted from bone marrow. The receptors originated from a donor aged 40 or older with multiple myeloma. Each CDR3 is given with its conserved first and last residue. The order of the fields is J gene, D gene, clone size, V gene, CDR3 protein, CDR3 DNA. A D gene is named only where the DNA matches it firmly. Some rows have no size entry. The others give once, few or many, or a class for an expanded clone.

J: TRBJ2-6; D: TRBD1; size: many; V: TRBV5-1; CDR3: CASSPAVQGGAGANVLTF; DNA: TGCGCCAGCAGCCCGGCGGTCCAAGGGGGCGCTGGGGCCAACGTCCTGACTTTC
J: TRBJ1-5; D: -; size: many; V: TRBV6-2/TRBV6-3; CDR3: CASSYKGRENQPQHF; DNA: TGTGCCAGCAGTTACAAAGGAAGAGAGAATCAGCCCCAGCATTTT
J: TRBJ2-7; D: -; size: -; V: TRBV5-1; CDR3: CASSETGPYEQYF; DNA: TGCGCCAGCAGCGAGACGGGACCCTACGAGCAGTACTTC
J: TRBJ1-1; D: -; size: many; V: TRBV4-1; CDR3: CASSQDGYSEAFF; DNA: TGCGCCAGCAGCCAAGACGGTTACAGTGAAGCTTTCTTT
J: TRBJ2-7; D: TRBD2; size: many; V: TRBV6-2/TRBV6-3; CDR3: CASSPGLADYEQYF; DNA: TGTGCCAGCAGTCCGGGACTAGCGGACTACGAGCAGTACTTC
J: TRBJ1-2; D: -; size: many; V: TRBV7-9; CDR3: CASSWGRTDLYGYTF; DNA: TGTGCCAGCAGCTGGGGCAGGACAGATCTCTATGGCTACACCTTC
J: TRBJ2-5; D: TRBD2; size: few; V: TRBV25-1; CDR3: CASSDLRDYQQETQYF; DNA: TGTGCCAGCAGTGACCTCCGGGACTACCAACAAGAGACCCAGTACTTC
J: TRBJ1-5; D: -; size: few; V: TRBV29-1; CDR3: CSVAENDLSNQPQHF; DNA: TGCAGCGTTGCCGAGAACGACCTTAGCAATCAGCCCCAGCATTTT
J: TRBJ1-4; D: -; size: many; V: TRBV18; CDR3: CASSRDTAEKLFF; DNA: TGTGCCAGCTCAAGGGACACGGCGGAAAAACTGTTTTTT
J: TRBJ2-1; D: TRBD1; size: many; V: TRBV10-3; CDR3: CAIRGTGRNEQFF; DNA: TGTGCCATCAGAGGGACAGGCCGGAATGAGCAGTTCTTC
J: TRBJ2-2; D: -; size: many; V: TRBV9; CDR3: CASSVNVGELFF; DNA: TGTGCCAGCAGCGTAAACGTCGGGGAGCTGTTTTTT
J: TRBJ2-1; D: TRBD2; size: -; V: TRBV28; CDR3: CASSGTSESYNEQFF; DNA: TGTGCCAGCAGCGGGACTAGCGAGTCCTACAATGAGCAGTTCTTC
J: TRBJ2-1; D: -; size: -; V: TRBV7-9; CDR3: CASSLAGDNELFF; DNA: TGTGCCAGCAGCTTAGCGGGGGACAATGAGCTGTTCTTC
J: TRBJ1-1; D: -; size: many; V: TRBV5-1; CDR3: CASSLLGDPSEAFF; DNA: TGCGCCAGCAGCTTGTTAGGTGACCCGAGTGAAGCTTTCTTT
J: TRBJ1-1; D: -; size: -; V: TRBV20-1; CDR3: CSARDVTSGNMNTEAFF; DNA: TGCAGTGCTAGAGATGTGACCTCAGGGAATATGAACACTGAAGCTTTCTTT
J: TRBJ1-4; D: -; size: -; V: TRBV4-1; CDR3: CASSQEVPGNREKLFF; DNA: TGCGCCAGCAGCCAAGAGGTGCCAGGTAATCGAGAAAAACTGTTTTTT
J: TRBJ2-5; D: -; size: many; V: TRBV7-2; CDR3: CASSLNRGIQETQYF; DNA: TGTGCCAGCAGCTTAAATAGGGGGATACAAGAGACCCAGTACTTC
J: TRBJ1-1; D: -; size: many; V: TRBV3-1; CDR3: CASSQPDTEAFF; DNA: TGTGCCAGCAGCCAACCCGACACTGAAGCTTTCTTT
J: TRBJ2-3; D: TRBD2; size: -; V: TRBV29-1; CDR3: CSVGGLAGPTDAQYF; DNA: TGCAGCGTCGGGGGACTAGCGGGACCCACAGATGCGCAGTATTTT
J: TRBJ1-2; D: -; size: many; V: TRBV7-2; CDR3: CASSSVPGPGVYGYTF; DNA: TGTGCCAGCAGCTCCGTTCCGGGACCGGGGGTTTATGGCTACACCTTC
J: TRBJ2-2; D: -; size: few; V: TRBV10-3; CDR3: CAIRQGSANTGELFF; DNA: TGTGCCATCAGGCAGGGATCGGCGAACACCGGGGAGCTGTTTTTT
J: TRBJ2-7; D: -; size: many; V: TRBV20-1; CDR3: CSASPLIGSSYEQYF; DNA: TGCAGTGCTAGCCCTTTGATTGGGAGCTCCTACGAGCAGTACTTC
J: TRBJ2-7; D: -; size: many; V: TRBV7-9; CDR3: CASSLEARYYEQYF; DNA: TGTGCCAGCAGCTTAGAGGCCAGATACTACGAGCAGTACTTC
J: TRBJ2-2; D: TRBD2; size: many; V: TRBV3-1; CDR3: CASSQELAGTGELFF; DNA: TGTGCCAGCAGCCAAGAACTAGCGGGCACCGGGGAGCTGTTTTTT
J: TRBJ1-1; D: -; size: many; V: TRBV29-1; CDR3: CSVCHLAPSTEAFF; DNA: TGCAGCGTTTGCCACCTTGCCCCGAGCACTGAAGCTTTCTTT
J: TRBJ2-1; D: TRBD2; size: many; V: TRBV5-1; CDR3: CASSLQGLAVYEQFF; DNA: TGCGCCAGCAGCTTGCAAGGACTAGCGGTCTATGAGCAGTTCTTC
J: TRBJ2-1; D: -; size: many; V: TRBV6-4; CDR3: CASSTGERSNEQFF; DNA: TGTGCCAGCAGCACTGGGGAGCGGAGTAATGAGCAGTTCTTC
J: TRBJ1-2; D: -; size: many; V: TRBV19; CDR3: CASTLTVPNYGYTF; DNA: TGTGCCAGTACCTTGACAGTCCCTAACTATGGCTACACCTTC
J: TRBJ2-7; D: TRBD2; size: many; V: TRBV13; CDR3: CASSLGLAEVSYEQYF; DNA: TGTGCCAGCAGCTTAGGGCTAGCGGAAGTCTCATACGAGCAGTACTTC
J: TRBJ2-2; D: TRBD2; size: many; V: TRBV7-2; CDR3: CASGPSGLAGGTGELFF; DNA: TGTGCCAGCGGCCCGTCCGGACTAGCGGGCGGCACCGGGGAGCTGTTTTTT
J: TRBJ2-7; D: TRBD2; size: few; V: TRBV12-3/TRBV12-4; CDR3: CASSSGTRPFEQYF; DNA: TGTGCCAGCAGTTCCGGGACTAGACCTTTCGAGCAGTACTTC
J: TRBJ2-1; D: -; size: many; V: TRBV4-3; CDR3: CASSQDRSVNEQFF; DNA: TGCGCCAGCAGCCAAGATCGCTCGGTCAATGAGCAGTTCTTC
J: TRBJ1-2; D: -; size: many; V: TRBV4-2; CDR3: CASSQEGGEYGYTF; DNA: TGTGCCAGCAGCCAAGAGGGCGGGGAGTATGGCTACACCTTC
J: TRBJ2-1; D: TRBD2; size: many; V: TRBV11-2; CDR3: CASSLDGTSAPSSYNEQFF; DNA: TGTGCCAGCAGCTTAGATGGGACTAGCGCCCCCAGCTCCTACAATGAGCAGTTCTTC
J: TRBJ2-4; D: TRBD1; size: many; V: TRBV5-6; CDR3: CASSLGQGRNIQYF; DNA: TGTGCCAGCAGCTTGGGACAGGGTAGAAACATTCAGTACTTC
J: TRBJ2-1; D: -; size: -; V: TRBV5-1; CDR3: CASHSGPEQSF; DNA: TGCGCCAGCCACTCAGGGCCTGAGCAGTCCTTC
J: TRBJ2-1; D: -; size: many; V: TRBV3-1; CDR3: CASSQSRNEQFF; DNA: TGTGCCAGCAGCCAAAGCCGCAATGAGCAGTTCTTC